A selection of T cell receptor beta chains follows, all from one sample in a study of cytomegalovirus exposure and HLA in healthy donors. Measured with immunoSEQ multiplex PCR; TCRdb has only the in-frame clones, and not every one. The data hold about 130,000 clones, with more than 9% observed a single time. The sequenced sample consisted of PBMCs. These receptor sequences come from a woman aged 18-30 years in good health and CMV-seropositive. Both conserved end residues are part of each CDR3. The D gene is left open where the match is weak. Expanded clones are given a class, and other clones once, few, many or no size at all.

v_call: TRBV6-5; clone_size: few; d_call: TRBD2; j_call: TRBJ2-7; cdr3_aa: CASSPGLADIYEQYF; cdr3_nt: TGTGCCAGCAGCCCAGGACTAGCAGATATCTACGAGCAGTACTTC
v_call: TRBV5-5; clone_size: few; d_call: -; j_call: TRBJ2-1; cdr3_aa: CASSRGLDVSYNEQFF; cdr3_nt: TGTGCCAGCAGCCGAGGCCTCGACGTGTCCTACAATGAGCAGTTCTTC
v_call: TRBV19; clone_size: few; d_call: -; j_call: TRBJ2-2; cdr3_aa: CASSIAPRGELFF; cdr3_nt: TGTGCCAGTAGTATCGCCCCCCGGGGGGAGCTGTTTTTT
v_call: TRBV11-3; clone_size: -; d_call: -; j_call: TRBJ2-6; cdr3_aa: CASSLDSSGANVLTF; cdr3_nt: TGTGCCAGCAGCCTCGACAGCTCTGGGGCCAACGTCCTGACTTTC
v_call: TRBV18; clone_size: -; d_call: TRBD1; j_call: TRBJ1-5; cdr3_aa: CASSRTGVSNQPQHF; cdr3_nt: TGTGCCAGCTCACGGACAGGGGTTTCCAATCAGCCCCAGCATTTT
v_call: TRBV18; clone_size: few; d_call: TRBD1; j_call: TRBJ1-1; cdr3_aa: CASSPQGVGAEAFF; cdr3_nt: TGTGCCAGCTCACCCCAGGGGGTAGGGGCTGAAGCTTTCTTT
v_call: TRBV27; clone_size: -; d_call: -; j_call: TRBJ2-3; cdr3_aa: CASSLMGADTQYF; cdr3_nt: TGTGCCAGCAGTTTAATGGGAGCAGATACGCAGTATTTT
v_call: TRBV5-1; clone_size: -; d_call: TRBD2; j_call: TRBJ2-7; cdr3_aa: CASGYQLAGEDEQYF; cdr3_nt: TGCGCCAGCGGCTACCAGTTAGCGGGAGAGGACGAGCAGTACTTC
v_call: TRBV18; clone_size: -; d_call: TRBD1; j_call: TRBJ1-2; cdr3_aa: CASRPQDRAGRGYTF; cdr3_nt: TGTGCCAGCCGTCCCCAAGACAGGGCGGGAAGAGGCTACACCTTC
v_call: TRBV6-5; clone_size: -; d_call: -; j_call: TRBJ2-7; cdr3_aa: CASSYGKTYEQYF; cdr3_nt: TGTGCCAGCAGTTACGGCAAGACCTACGAGCAGTACTTC
v_call: TRBV20-1; clone_size: few; d_call: -; j_call: TRBJ1-1; cdr3_aa: CSASQWTEAFF; cdr3_nt: TGCAGTGCCTCACAATGGACTGAAGCTTTCTTT
v_call: TRBV6-5; clone_size: few; d_call: -; j_call: TRBJ2-5; cdr3_aa: CASSSLAEETQYF; cdr3_nt: TGTGCCAGCAGTTCGTTAGCTGAAGAGACCCAGTACTTC
v_call: TRBV18; clone_size: -; d_call: -; j_call: TRBJ2-1; cdr3_aa: CASSIGVNEQFF; cdr3_nt: TGTGCCAGCTCAATAGGAGTAAATGAGCAGTTCTTC
v_call: TRBV5-6; clone_size: few; d_call: -; j_call: TRBJ2-7; cdr3_aa: CASSRAYEQYF; cdr3_nt: TGTGCCAGCAGCCGAGCCTACGAGCAGTACTTC
v_call: TRBV27; clone_size: -; d_call: TRBD2; j_call: TRBJ2-5; cdr3_aa: CASSLRASGKETQYF; cdr3_nt: TGTGCCAGCAGTTTGAGGGCTAGCGGGAAAGAGACCCAGTACTTC
v_call: TRBV5-1; clone_size: -; d_call: TRBD2; j_call: TRBJ2-7; cdr3_aa: CASSPSASGPYEQYF; cdr3_nt: TGCGCCAGCAGCCCCAGCGCTAGCGGACCCTACGAGCAGTACTTC
v_call: TRBV18; clone_size: -; d_call: -; j_call: TRBJ1-1; cdr3_aa: CASSKSNGGGNEAFF; cdr3_nt: TGTGCCAGCTCAAAATCTAATGGGGGGGGCAATGAAGCTTTCTTT
v_call: TRBV13; clone_size: -; d_call: -; j_call: TRBJ2-2; cdr3_aa: CASGAAGPMDTGELFF; cdr3_nt: TGTGCCAGCGGGGCAGCGGGCCCGATGGACACCGGGGAGCTGTTTTTT
v_call: TRBV5-6; clone_size: -; d_call: TRBD2; j_call: TRBJ2-7; cdr3_aa: CASSLETSGTYEQYF; cdr3_nt: TGTGCCAGCAGCTTAGAGACTAGCGGAACCTACGAGCAGTACTTC
v_call: TRBV19; clone_size: few; d_call: -; j_call: TRBJ2-3; cdr3_aa: CASTRAAGDYQPQYF; cdr3_nt: TGTGCCAGTACGAGGGCGGCAGGTGATTATCAGCCCCAGTATTTT
v_call: TRBV2; clone_size: -; d_call: TRBD2; j_call: TRBJ2-4; cdr3_aa: CASMREKVKNIQYF; cdr3_nt: TGTGCCAGCATGCGGGAGAAGGTCAAAAACATTCAGTACTTC
v_call: TRBV2; clone_size: -; d_call: -; j_call: TRBJ2-1; cdr3_aa: CASFLVGANEQFF; cdr3_nt: TGTGCCAGCTTCTTAGTGGGGGCCAATGAGCAGTTCTTC
v_call: TRBV7-3; clone_size: few; d_call: TRBD1; j_call: TRBJ1-1; cdr3_aa: CASSLRGAARGQAGTEAFF; cdr3_nt: TGTGCCAGCAGCTTAAGGGGGGCGGCTAGGGGGCAAGCCGGCACTGAAGCTTTCTTT
v_call: TRBV27; clone_size: -; d_call: -; j_call: TRBJ2-1; cdr3_aa: CASSPLGGPSSYNEQFF; cdr3_nt: TGTGCCAGCAGCCCACTAGGCGGCCCGAGCTCCTACAATGAGCAGTTCTTC
v_call: TRBV13; clone_size: few; d_call: -; j_call: TRBJ1-2; cdr3_aa: CASSLGHGISYTF; cdr3_nt: TGTGCCAGCAGCTTAGGTCACGGGATAAGCTACACCTTC
v_call: TRBV6-1; clone_size: -; d_call: -; j_call: TRBJ2-1; cdr3_aa: CASEDIQISREQFF; cdr3_nt: TGTGCCAGCGAGGACATACAGATATCGCGTGAGCAGTTCTTC
v_call: TRBV15; clone_size: few; d_call: TRBD1; j_call: TRBJ2-2; cdr3_aa: CATSRDFGQGGTGELFF; cdr3_nt: TGTGCCACCAGCAGAGATTTTGGACAGGGCGGAACCGGGGAGCTGTTTTTT
v_call: TRBV27; clone_size: -; d_call: -; j_call: TRBJ2-1; cdr3_aa: CASSFAQGQNEQFF; cdr3_nt: TGTGCCAGCAGTTTCGCACAGGGTCAGAATGAGCAGTTCTTC
v_call: TRBV13; clone_size: many; d_call: TRBD2; j_call: TRBJ2-1; cdr3_aa: CASSPGTSFGEQFF; cdr3_nt: TGTGCCAGCAGCCCGGGGACTAGTTTTGGTGAGCAGTTCTTC
v_call: TRBV9; clone_size: -; d_call: -; j_call: TRBJ1-1; cdr3_aa: CASSARGGWDTEAFF; cdr3_nt: TGTGCCAGCAGCGCGAGGGGGGGTTGGGACACTGAAGCTTTCTTT
v_call: TRBV7-3; clone_size: -; d_call: TRBD2; j_call: TRBJ2-1; cdr3_aa: CASAWGGKGTEQFF; cdr3_nt: TGTGCCAGCGCTTGGGGGGGAAAGGGGACTGAGCAGTTCTTC
v_call: TRBV6-1; clone_size: few; d_call: TRBD2; j_call: TRBJ2-5; cdr3_aa: CASSGRVAGDLETQYF; cdr3_nt: TGTGCCAGCAGTGGACGAGTAGCGGGAGACCTTGAGACCCAGTACTTC
v_call: TRBV5-1; clone_size: few; d_call: TRBD1; j_call: TRBJ2-7; cdr3_aa: CASSFTGQGAYEQYF; cdr3_nt: TGCGCCAGCAGCTTTACCGGACAGGGGGCGTACGAGCAGTACTTC
v_call: TRBV28; clone_size: few; d_call: TRBD2; j_call: TRBJ2-3; cdr3_aa: CASSLEAGGPDTQYF; cdr3_nt: TGTGCCAGCAGTTTAGAAGCGGGAGGGCCTGATACGCAGTATTTT
v_call: TRBV29-1; clone_size: -; d_call: -; j_call: TRBJ1-1; cdr3_aa: CSVGAGGGVTEAFF; cdr3_nt: TGCAGCGTTGGGGCAGGTGGGGGGGTCACTGAAGCTTTCTTT
v_call: TRBV27; clone_size: few; d_call: -; j_call: TRBJ1-5; cdr3_aa: CASSLGGFQPQHF; cdr3_nt: TGTGCCAGCAGTTTAGGAGGATTCCAGCCCCAGCATTTT
v_call: TRBV6-5; clone_size: -; d_call: -; j_call: TRBJ1-2; cdr3_aa: CASSTDRNGYTF; cdr3_nt: TGTGCCAGCAGTACAGACCGAAATGGCTACACCTTC
v_call: TRBV7-2; clone_size: -; d_call: TRBD2; j_call: TRBJ2-2; cdr3_aa: CASSSSGLAGNTGELFF; cdr3_nt: TGTGCCAGCAGCTCCAGCGGACTAGCGGGGAACACCGGGGAGCTGTTTTTT
v_call: TRBV7-6; clone_size: few; d_call: -; j_call: TRBJ2-7; cdr3_aa: CASSLDLQASSYEQYF; cdr3_nt: TGTGCCAGCAGCTTAGACCTACAGGCAAGCTCCTACGAGCAGTACTTC
v_call: TRBV30; clone_size: few; d_call: -; j_call: TRBJ1-3; cdr3_aa: CAWSVQDRSGNTIYF; cdr3_nt: TGTGCCTGGAGTGTACAAGACAGATCTGGAAACACCATATATTTT
v_call: TRBV18; clone_size: -; d_call: -; j_call: TRBJ2-3; cdr3_aa: CASSPDSSGTDTQYF; cdr3_nt: TGTGCCAGCTCACCCGACAGTTCGGGCACAGATACGCAGTATTTT
v_call: TRBV11-2; clone_size: -; d_call: -; j_call: TRBJ2-5; cdr3_aa: CASILRGGAETQYF; cdr3_nt: TGTGCCAGCATCCTACGAGGGGGGGCCGAGACCCAGTACTTC
v_call: TRBV27; clone_size: -; d_call: TRBD2; j_call: TRBJ2-1; cdr3_aa: CASSTSGTSGSEEQFF; cdr3_nt: TGTGCCAGCAGTACATCCGGGACTAGCGGGAGCGAGGAGCAGTTCTTC
v_call: TRBV6-4; clone_size: few; d_call: -; j_call: TRBJ2-3; cdr3_aa: CASATTQSTDTQYF; cdr3_nt: TGTGCCAGCGCTACGACACAAAGCACAGATACGCAGTATTTT
v_call: TRBV6-1; clone_size: -; d_call: TRBD1; j_call: TRBJ1-2; cdr3_aa: CAGSEGGTESDGYTF; cdr3_nt: TGTGCCGGCAGTGAAGGGGGGACAGAGTCGGATGGCTACACCTTC
v_call: TRBV6-5; clone_size: -; d_call: -; j_call: TRBJ2-3; cdr3_aa: CASSPRGREDTQYF; cdr3_nt: TGTGCCAGCAGTCCCAGGGGCAGGGAAGATACGCAGTATTTT
v_call: TRBV7-8; clone_size: few; d_call: -; j_call: TRBJ1-3; cdr3_aa: CASSLYGGSGNTIYF; cdr3_nt: TGTGCCAGCAGCCTCTATGGTGGCTCTGGAAACACCATATATTTT
v_call: TRBV29-1; clone_size: few; d_call: -; j_call: TRBJ2-3; cdr3_aa: CSVGQGGDTQYF; cdr3_nt: TGCAGCGTTGGTCAGGGAGGAGATACGCAGTATTTT
v_call: TRBV28; clone_size: few; d_call: -; j_call: TRBJ1-3; cdr3_aa: CASSSAETGFPRNTIYF; cdr3_nt: TGTGCCAGCAGTTCCGCAGAGACAGGATTCCCCCGAAACACCATATATTTT
v_call: TRBV7-2; clone_size: few; d_call: TRBD1; j_call: TRBJ1-1; cdr3_aa: CASSQAGTGLTEAFF; cdr3_nt: TGTGCCAGCAGCCAGGCCGGGACAGGGCTCACTGAAGCTTTCTTT
v_call: TRBV2; clone_size: -; d_call: TRBD1; j_call: TRBJ2-5; cdr3_aa: CASSEARQGQETQYF; cdr3_nt: TGTGCCAGCAGTGAAGCCAGACAGGGCCAAGAGACCCAGTACTTC
v_call: TRBV10-3; clone_size: -; d_call: -; j_call: TRBJ1-1; cdr3_aa: CAIRVTRDTEAFF; cdr3_nt: TGTGCCATCAGGGTCACACGGGACACTGAAGCTTTCTTT
v_call: TRBV29-1; clone_size: -; d_call: -; j_call: TRBJ2-2; cdr3_aa: CSVFTSGSTGELFF; cdr3_nt: TGCAGCGTTTTTACATCGGGGAGCACCGGGGAGCTGTTTTTT
v_call: TRBV27; clone_size: -; d_call: -; j_call: TRBJ2-6; cdr3_aa: CASSSRSSGANVLTF; cdr3_nt: TGTGCCAGCAGTTCGAGGTCCTCTGGGGCCAACGTCCTGACTTTC
v_call: TRBV5-5; clone_size: -; d_call: -; j_call: TRBJ2-5; cdr3_aa: CASSWEEGRQETQYF; cdr3_nt: TGTGCCAGCAGCTGGGAGGAGGGCCGCCAAGAGACCCAGTACTTC